This TCR beta chain originates from a study of cytomegalovirus exposure and HLA in healthy donors. Per the germline V gene, CDR1 is SGDLS and CDR2 is YYNGEE. V was cut by 3 bases and J by 8 bases, with 15 bases left in between. This CDR3 is built from 14 residues. Sequenced by immunoSEQ multiplex PCR; TCRdb stores in-frame clones only, minus some. The sample has about 160,000 clones; approximately 96% are singletons. The J gene is TRBJ2-1, the V gene TRBV9; D not certain. Sequenced input: PBMCs. This clonotype was sampled from a woman between 18 and 29 years old in good health and CMV-seronegative. The CDR3 spells CASSAPVNRDEQFF. For the CDR3, the DNA is TGTGCCAGCAGCGCTCCGGTCAACCGGGATGAGCAGTTCTTC.